This T cell receptor beta chain is from a study of OX40 agonist ivuxolimab in advanced cancers. Points from the study as a whole: Which antigen the expanded peripheral T cells recognized is unknown. Average numbers of expanded clones were greater in CD8+ T cells than in CD4+.

Germline CDR1 SGDLS, CDR2 YYNGEE. V gave up 1 base and J gave up 6 bases; unmatched junction bases: 8. This CDR3 spans 16 amino acids. As concerns this clone: The antigen remains undetermined.

This table comes from immunoSEQ multiplex PCR, and its TCRdb copy is limited to in-frame clones, with some not included. This table has about 68,000 clones, 85% to 90% appearing once. The source material was CD4+ or CD8+ T cells sorted from blood, sampled in a trial of the OX40 agonist ivuxolimab. The chain carries TRBV9 and TRBJ2-1; TRBD2 matches 9 bases. The source of this sequence is an adult with an advanced solid tumor such as melanoma, head and neck, liver or kidney cancer. The DNA for the CDR3 is TGTGCCAGCAGCGTATTCGCCCTAGCGGGGTCCAATGAGCAGTTCTTC. It codes for CASSVFALAGSNEQFF.